This TCR beta chain was captured in a study of T cell changes during pregnancy in multiple sclerosis. TCRdb's table, derived via immunoSEQ multiplex PCR, lists solely in-frame clones and lacks some. Of approximately 17,000 clones listed, around 97% were seen once; the top ten hold approximately 0.82%. This CDR3 is built from 17 residues. In germline, CDR1 is SGHRS, CDR2 YFSETQ. After removal of 4 bases from V and 6 bases from J, the junction contained 10 bases not matched to a gene. The sequences come from peripheral blood, collected in the third trimester of pregnancy. This clonotype was obtained from a female donor with multiple sclerosis, enrolled in a pregnancy study. J is TRBJ2-1 and V is TRBV5-1, with TRBD2 matching 13 bases. CDR3 in amino acids: CASSPSTGTSGVNEQFF. The CDR3 bases are TGCGCCAGCAGCCCGTCTACGGGGACTAGCGGGGTCAATGAGCAGTTCTTC.